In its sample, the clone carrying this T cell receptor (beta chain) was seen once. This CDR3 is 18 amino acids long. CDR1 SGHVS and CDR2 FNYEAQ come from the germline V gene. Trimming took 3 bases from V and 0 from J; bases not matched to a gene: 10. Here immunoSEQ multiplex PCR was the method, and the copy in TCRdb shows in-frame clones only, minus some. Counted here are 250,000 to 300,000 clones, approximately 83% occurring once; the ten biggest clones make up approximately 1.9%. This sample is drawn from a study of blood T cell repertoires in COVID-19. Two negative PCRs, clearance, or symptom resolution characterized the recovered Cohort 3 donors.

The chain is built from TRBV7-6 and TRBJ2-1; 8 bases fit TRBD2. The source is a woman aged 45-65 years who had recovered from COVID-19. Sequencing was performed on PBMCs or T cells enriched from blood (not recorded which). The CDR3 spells CASSFNPRREGSYNEQFF. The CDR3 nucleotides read TGTGCCAGCAGCTTTAACCCACGCCGGGAGGGCTCCTACAATGAGCAGTTCTTC.